Each of the 16 T cell receptor beta chains below was sequenced from the same sample in a study of blood T cell repertoires in COVID-19 (TCRdb year 2020). Receptors were amplified or captured by the immunoSEQ multiplex PCR assay. Entries here come from immuneACCESS through TCRdb and include only in-frame sequences with V and J called. Some clones fail to appear in such tables; in the studies checked, an unresolved V gene covers under half of the shortfall, and the cause of the remainder is unknown. For this sample there are about 300,000 clones; over 70% appear just once. The ten largest account for approximately 1.5% of the sample. The sample comprised peripheral blood. The receptor source for this set is a woman aged 40-49 years who had recovered from COVID-19.

The chain employs TRBV6-6 and TRBJ1-5; D is possibly TRBD1 (6 bases). The CDR3 covers 13 residues. Trimming left V 6 bases short and J 9 bases short, with 15 bases between. Looked up from germline, CDR1 is MNHNY and CDR2 is SVGAGI (reference sequence). CDR3 in DNA: TGTGCCAGCAGGGCCGGGGGGGCTGGGCCCCAGCATTTT. It translates to CASRAGGAGPQHF.

The chain combines TRBV30 with TRBJ1-2; D unresolved. V dropped 3 bases and J dropped 0 bases, with 11 bases sitting between them. Germline-derived CDR1 and CDR2 are GTSNPN and SVGIG (reference sequence). The CDR3 covers 14 residues. The CDR3 spells CAWSGLLANYGYTF. The CDR3 nucleotides are TGTGCCTGGAGCGGACTCTTAGCTAACTATGGCTACACCTTC.

The chain is built from TRBV6-1 and TRBJ2-1; 8 bases align to TRBD2. With V trimmed by 2 bases and J by 8 bases, 14 bases remained unmatched. The CDR3 runs 17 residues. The germline CDR1 and CDR2 sequences are MNHNS and SASEGT. Written as DNA, the CDR3 is TGTGCCAGCAGTGAACTAGCGGGCCGATTCGTCGCCGATGAGCAGTTCTTC. Encoded protein: CASSELAGRFVADEQFF.

This clone has a single count. The genes are TRBV5-1 and TRBJ2-2, with a tentative D call TRBD1 (6 bases). The CDR3 loop spans 13 amino acids. Between the trimmed V and J ends, which lost 2 bases and 5 bases, there was a span of 7 bases. Germline assignment: CDR1 SGHRS and CDR2 YFSETQ. CDR3 nucleotides: TGCGCCAGCAGCTTTCAGGGGACCGGGGAGCTGTTTTTT. Translating gives CASSFQGTGELFF.

This clone was seen a single time. The V gene is TRBV18, the J gene TRBJ1-1; D gene unclear. Germline CDR1 reads KGHSH; CDR2 reads LQKENI. V was cut by 6 bases and J by 4 bases, with 12 bases left in between. The CDR3 extends over 13 amino acids. The CDR3 bases are TGTGCCAGCTCTCCGGCCCCGGGCACTGAAGCTTTCTTT. Amino acids: CASSPAPGTEAFF.

This clone was counted once. In nucleotides, the CDR3 is TGTGCCAGCAGCAAAGGGGAGCGGGGGGGTTCCCAAGAGACCCAGTACTTC. Translating it yields CASSKGERGGSQETQYF. V usage is TRBV21-1 and J usage is TRBJ2-5; the table assigns TRBD2, which was not confirmed against the DNA. TRBV21-1 is annotated as a pseudogene. The length of the CDR3 is 17 residues.

The chain recombines TRBV2 with TRBJ2-3; D is possibly TRBD2 (5 bases). Trimming stripped 1 base from V and 0 bases from J, with 8 bases between. Germline CDR1 reads SNHLY; CDR2 reads FYNNEI. The CDR3 extends over 15 amino acids. CDR3: CASSEGRTSTDTQYF. The CDR3 DNA reads as TGTGCCAGCAGTGAAGGACGGACTAGCACAGATACGCAGTATTTT.

The chain recombines TRBV29-1 with TRBJ1-2, with 9 nucleotides matching TRBD1. CDR3 length: 15 residues. CDR1 is SQVTM, CDR2 ANQGSEA, per germline. J was trimmed by 0 bases and V by 4 bases; bases with no gene match: 6. The CDR3 DNA follows: TGCAGCGTTGTCGTCTGGGACAGGGCTAACTATGGCTACACCTTC. It encodes CSVVVWDRANYGYTF.

This sequence joins TRBV15 and TRBJ2-3, with D tentatively TRBD2 (6 bases). V was shortened by 5 bases and J by 1 base, with 13 bases between the two germline ends. Germline loops: CDR1 LNHNV, CDR2 YYDKDF (reference sequence). The CDR3 has 15 amino acids. CDR3 in amino acids: CATSAGLEGTDTQYF. The DNA for the CDR3 is TGTGCCACCAGCGCGGGACTCGAAGGCACAGATACGCAGTATTTT.

The chain has TRBV3-1 (or the pseudogene TRBV3-2) and TRBJ2-1, with a weak D call TRBD2 (6 bases). V was cut by 4 bases and J by 10 bases, with 11 bases left in between. The CDR3 totals 12 residues. Germline CDR1 and CDR2: LGHDT and YNNKEL (reference sequence). This chain's CDR3 is CASSLTGEEQFF. The CDR3 DNA sequence: TGTGCCAGCAGCCTCACGGGGGAGGAGCAGTTCTTC.

V gene TRBV7-8 combines with J gene TRBJ2-7; 7 bases are shared with TRBD1. With V trimmed by 6 bases and J by 1 base, 9 bases remained unmatched. Germline-derived CDR1 and CDR2 are SGHVS and FQNEAQ. This CDR3 has 15 amino acids. CDR3 loop: CASSSPGQRSYEQYF. The DNA for the CDR3 is TGTGCCAGCAGTTCCCCGGGACAGAGATCCTACGAGCAGTACTTC. The full variable domain, completed using reference TRBV7-8 and TRBJ2-7, is GAGVSQSPRYKVAKRGQDVALRCDPISGHVSLFWYQQALGQGPEFLTYFQNEAQLDKSGLPSDRFFAERPEGSVSTLKIQRTQQEDSAVYLCASSSPGQRSYEQYFGPGTRLTVT.

The CDR3: CATSREEGFAYEQYF. Written as DNA, the CDR3 is TGTGCCACCAGCAGGGAGGAGGGCTTTGCCTACGAGCAGTACTTC. The chain recombines TRBV15 with TRBJ2-7; weak D call: TRBD2 (6 bases). V was trimmed by 3 bases and J by 2 bases, leaving 14 bases between them. The CDR3 has 15 residues. Germline V gene sequence: CDR1 LNHNV, CDR2 YYDKDF (reference sequence). Combining the CDR3 with reference TRBV15 and TRBJ2-7 gives the whole variable domain DAMVIQNPRYQVTQFGKPVTLSCSQTLNHNVMYWYQQKSSQAPKLLFHYYDKDFNNEADTPDNFQSRRPNTSFCFLDIRSPGLGDTAMYLCATSREEGFAYEQYFGPGTRLTVT.

The rearrangement links TRBV11-1 to TRBJ1-1; D perhaps matches TRBD1 (5 bases). Germline CDR1 SGHAT, CDR2 FQDESV (reference sequence). The CDR3 runs 16 residues. V shed 5 bases and J shed 6 bases, with 22 bases lying between them. The CDR3: CASSQWLRGGSAEAFF. In DNA form, the CDR3 reads TGTGCCAGCAGCCAATGGCTCCGCGGGGGTTCGGCTGAAGCTTTCTTT.

The rearrangement links TRBV6-6 to TRBJ1-3, with D tentatively TRBD1 (5 bases). The CDR3 totals 15 residues. CDR1 is MNHNY, CDR2 SVGAGI, per germline (reference sequence). Between the trimmed V and J ends, which lost 4 bases and 2 bases, there was a span of 12 bases. This chain's CDR3 is CASSSDSLPGNTIYF. CDR3 DNA sequence: TGTGCCAGCAGTTCCGACAGCCTGCCTGGAAACACCATATATTTT.

The V call is TRBV27, the J call TRBJ1-1; D gene uncertain. The CDR3 runs to 13 residues. CDR1 MNHEY and CDR2 SMNVEV come from the germline V gene (reference sequence). V lost 8 bases and J 1 base, leaving 11 bases between the germline ends. In DNA, the CDR3 is TGTGCCAGCGCGGGATACCCGAACACTGAAGCTTTCTTT. Amino acids: CASAGYPNTEAFF.

The CDR3 region is CASSLTGTALSPLHF. In DNA, the CDR3 is TGCGCCAGCAGCTTGACCGGGACAGCTTTATCCCCCCTCCACTTT. The V and J genes are TRBV5-1 and TRBJ1-6, with TRBD1 matching over 7 bases. V lost 1 base, J lost 13 bases, and 11 bases stayed unmatched. From germline, CDR1 is SGHRS and CDR2 YFSETQ. CDR3 size: 15 residues. The complete variable domain, with remaining parts taken from reference TRBV5-1 and TRBJ1-6, reads KAGVTQTPRYLIKTRGQQVTLSCSPISGHRSVSWYQQTPGQGLQFLFEYFSETQRNKGNFPGRFSGRQFSNSRSEMNVSTLELGDSALYLCASSLTGTALSPLHFGNGTRLTVT.